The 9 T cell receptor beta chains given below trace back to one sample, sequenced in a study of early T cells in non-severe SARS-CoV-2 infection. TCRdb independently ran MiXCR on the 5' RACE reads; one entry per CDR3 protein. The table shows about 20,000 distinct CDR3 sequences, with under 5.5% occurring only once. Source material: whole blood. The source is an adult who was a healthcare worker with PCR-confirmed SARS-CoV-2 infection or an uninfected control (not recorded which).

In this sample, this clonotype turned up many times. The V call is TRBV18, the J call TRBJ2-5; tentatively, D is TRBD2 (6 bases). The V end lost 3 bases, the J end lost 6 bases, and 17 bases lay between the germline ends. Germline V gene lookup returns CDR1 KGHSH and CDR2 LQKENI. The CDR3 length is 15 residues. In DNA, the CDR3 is TGTGCCAGCTCACCCCCCCCGGGGGAGCGAAAGACCCAGTACTTC. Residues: CASSPPPGERKTQYF.

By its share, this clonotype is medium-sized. Here the CDR3 reads CASSADSGRAYEQYF. DNA of the CDR3: TGTGCCAGCAGCGCTGATAGCGGGAGGGCCTACGAGCAGTACTTC. The V call is TRBV7-6, the J call TRBJ2-7, with 11 nucleotides matching TRBD2. The CDR3 sequence is 15 residues long. With V trimmed by 5 bases and J by 2 bases, 5 bases remained unmatched. Germline CDR1 is SGHVS and CDR2 is FNYEAQ.

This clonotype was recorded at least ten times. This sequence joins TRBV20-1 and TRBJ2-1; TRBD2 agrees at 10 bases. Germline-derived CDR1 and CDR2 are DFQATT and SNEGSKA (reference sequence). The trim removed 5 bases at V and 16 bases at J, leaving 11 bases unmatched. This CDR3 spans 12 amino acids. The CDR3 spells CSALSGGAQVFF. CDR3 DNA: TGCAGTGCTCTGAGCGGGGGGGCCCAAGTTTTCTTC.

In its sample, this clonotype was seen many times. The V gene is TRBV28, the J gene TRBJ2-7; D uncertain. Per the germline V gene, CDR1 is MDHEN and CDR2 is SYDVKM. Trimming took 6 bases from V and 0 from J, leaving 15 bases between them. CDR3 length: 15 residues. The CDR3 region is CASRPPDGSSYEQYF. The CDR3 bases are TGTGCCAGCAGACCACCTGACGGCAGCTCCTACGAGCAGTACTTC. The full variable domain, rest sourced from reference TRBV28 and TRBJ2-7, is DVKVTQSSRYLVKRTGEKVFLECVQDMDHENMFWYRQDPGLGLRLIYFSYDVKMKEKGDIPEGYSVSREKKERFSLILESASTNQTSMYLCASRPPDGSSYEQYFGPGTRLTVT.

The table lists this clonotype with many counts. The CDR3 DNA sequence: TGTGCCAGCAGCGTCGGAGCGGGTGTCTACAATGAGCAGTTCTTC. Protein: CASSVGAGVYNEQFF. This chain connects TRBV2 to TRBJ2-1; D possibly corresponds to TRBD2 (6 bases). The germline V gene has CDR1 SNHLY and CDR2 FYNNEI. The CDR3 consists of 15 residues. V dropped 6 bases and J dropped 3 bases, with 15 bases sitting between them.

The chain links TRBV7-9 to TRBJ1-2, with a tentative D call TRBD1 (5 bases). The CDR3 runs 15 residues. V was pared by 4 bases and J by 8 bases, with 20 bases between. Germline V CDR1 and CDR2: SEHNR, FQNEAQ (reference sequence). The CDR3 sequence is CASSSRPRGTGGYTF. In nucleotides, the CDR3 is TGTGCCAGCAGCTCCCGGCCGCGGGGGACGGGCGGCTACACCTTC.

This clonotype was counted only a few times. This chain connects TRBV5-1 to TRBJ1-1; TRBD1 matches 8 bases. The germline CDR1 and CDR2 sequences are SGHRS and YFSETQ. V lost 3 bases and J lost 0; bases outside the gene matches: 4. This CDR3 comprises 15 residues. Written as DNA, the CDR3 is TGCGCCAGCAGCTACGGACAGGGTTTGAACACTGAAGCTTTCTTT. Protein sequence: CASSYGQGLNTEAFF. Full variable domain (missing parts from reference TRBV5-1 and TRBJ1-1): KAGVTQTPRYLIKTRGQQVTLSCSPISGHRSVSWYQQTPGQGLQFLFEYFSETQRNKGNFPGRFSGRQFSNSRSEMNVSTLELGDSALYLCASSYGQGLNTEAFFGQGTRLTVV.

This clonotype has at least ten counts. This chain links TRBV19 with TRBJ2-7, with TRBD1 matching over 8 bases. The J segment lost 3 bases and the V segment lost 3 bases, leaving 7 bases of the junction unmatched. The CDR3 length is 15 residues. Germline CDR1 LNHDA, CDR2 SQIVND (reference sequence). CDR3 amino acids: CASSMSAGGFYEQYF. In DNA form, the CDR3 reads TGTGCCAGTAGTATGTCGGCAGGGGGCTTCTACGAGCAGTACTTC.

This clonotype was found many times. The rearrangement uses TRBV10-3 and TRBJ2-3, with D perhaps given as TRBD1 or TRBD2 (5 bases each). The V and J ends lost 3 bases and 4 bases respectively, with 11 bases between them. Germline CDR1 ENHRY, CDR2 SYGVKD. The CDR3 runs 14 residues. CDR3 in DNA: TGTGCCATCAGTGATGCTAGAGGGGCAGATACGCAGTATTTT. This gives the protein CAISDARGADTQYF.